The 10 T cell receptor beta chains reported below all come from one sample, sequenced in a study of blood T cell repertoires in COVID-19. Clones were read by immunoSEQ multiplex PCR, and TCRdb kept only the in-frame ones, dropping some. This sample has roughly 200,000 clones; 80% to 85% occur once, and the top ten carry approximately 4%. What was sequenced was peripheral blood. The source is a man aged 45-65 years with active or convalescent COVID-19.

The chain links TRBV7-9 to TRBJ1-2, with TRBD1 matching over 7 bases. From germline, CDR1 is SEHNR and CDR2 FQNEAQ (reference sequence). Trimming took 1 base from V and 5 from J; bases not matched to a gene: 1. CDR3 length equals 13 residues. The CDR3 region has the DNA TGTGCCAGCAGCTTAGTGACAGGGTATGGCTACACCTTC. Its translation is CASSLVTGYGYTF.

The chain combines TRBV20-1 with TRBJ1-1; D remains unclear. Deletions cut 4 bases from V and 3 bases from J, with 12 bases between. Germline V gives CDR1 DFQATT, CDR2 SNEGSKA (reference sequence). There are 13 residues in the CDR3. CDR3 nucleotides: TGCAGTGCTACTGACCCCGGGGACACTGAAGCTTTCTTT. The encoded protein is CSATDPGDTEAFF.

The chain uses TRBV6-5 and TRBJ2-3, with a possible D match to TRBD2 (6 bases). Trimming pared 11 bases from V and 2 bases from J, leaving 14 bases between. The CDR3 spans 13 residues. Germline V gene lookup returns CDR1 MNHEY and CDR2 SVGAGI. Here the CDR3 DNA reads TGTGCCGTGCGGGACTCTGACACAGATACGCAGTATTTT. It yields the protein CAVRDSDTDTQYF.

The chain couples TRBV30 to TRBJ1-5, with TRBD1 matching 10 bases. The germline CDR1 and CDR2 sequences are GTSNPN and SVGIG (reference sequence). J lost 6 bases, V lost 1 base, and 6 bases had no gene match. The CDR3 has 15 amino acids. The chain's CDR3 is CAWSATGGKGQPQHF. CDR3 coding DNA: TGTGCCTGGAGTGCGACAGGGGGCAAGGGTCAGCCCCAGCATTTT.

The rearrangement uses TRBV24-1 and TRBJ2-1; weak D call: TRBD1 (6 bases). CDR1 and CDR2 from the germline V gene are KGHDR and SFDVKD. The CDR3 is 16 residues long. V was clipped by 4 bases and J by 7 bases, with 19 bases between them. CDR3: CATSDSGTRDVNEQFF. CDR3 DNA sequence: TGTGCCACCAGTGACTCCGGGACACGGGATGTGAATGAGCAGTTCTTC.

This chain joins TRBV19 and TRBJ1-3; D is possibly TRBD1 (6 bases). Germline values: CDR1 LNHDA, CDR2 SQIVND (reference sequence). This CDR3 has 14 residues. V lost 8 bases and J 3 bases, leaving 14 bases between the germline ends. The CDR3 DNA is TGTGCCAGTGCCCCAACAGGGATTGGAAACACCATATATTTT. Amino acids: CASAPTGIGNTIYF.

This rearrangement joins TRBV5-1 to TRBJ1-5; no clear D. Trimming removed 4 bases at V and 6 bases at J, with 14 bases between. In germline, CDR1 is SGHRS, CDR2 YFSETQ. The CDR3 is 14 residues long. In DNA form, the CDR3 reads TGCGCCAGCAGCGGAGACCCGGAGGGTCAGCCCCAGCATTTT. Translation: CASSGDPEGQPQHF.

This clone was recorded only once. This chain joins TRBV25-1 and TRBJ2-7; possible D gene TRBD2, 6 bases. This CDR3 contains 13 residues. The germline V and J ends were trimmed by 5 bases and 4 bases, with 12 bases remaining between them. The germline V gene encodes CDR1 MGHDK and CDR2 SYGVNS. Written as DNA, the CDR3 is TGTGCCAGCAGTAGTTGGGACTTATACGAGCAGTACTTC. As protein: CASSSWDLYEQYF.

The chain is built from TRBV28 and TRBJ1-5, with no clear D. The CDR3 spans 15 residues. Germline V CDR1 and CDR2: MDHEN, SYDVKM. Trimming cost V 5 bases and J 0 bases, with 11 bases left between them. CDR3 DNA sequence: TGTGCCAGCAGTGGGGAGGCTTATAGCAATCAGCCCCAGCATTTT. This encodes CASSGEAYSNQPQHF.

The chain employs TRBV7-9 and TRBJ2-7; 9 nucleotides agree with TRBD1. This CDR3 is 16 amino acids long. Germline CDR1 SEHNR, CDR2 FQNEAQ (reference sequence). After removal of 0 bases from V and 4 bases from J, the junction contained 7 bases not matched to a gene. This chain's CDR3 is CASSLALGQGSYEQYF. The DNA of the CDR3 is TGTGCCAGCAGCTTAGCGCTGGGACAGGGTTCGTACGAGCAGTACTTC.